This paragraph covers one TCR beta chain sequence. Antigen: not known. TCRdb's table, derived via immunoSEQ multiplex PCR, lists solely in-frame clones and lacks some. The repertoire has 200,000 or so clones, approximately 86% of them found once; the top ten carry over 2.5%. The sample belongs to a study of cytomegalovirus exposure and HLA in healthy donors. Study-wide points: Subsequent analysis revealed that first-cohort TCR clusters tended to co-occur in the approximately 120 validation repertoires. Rare TCR sequences predominated, though certain public TCRs were found in many donors. The classifier, whose performance was assessed in both the original and validation cohorts, reportedly diagnosed cytomegalovirus status with high specificity and sensitivity.

Trimming pared 3 bases from V and 4 bases from J, leaving 12 bases between. CDR3 size: 14 residues. The germline V gene encodes CDR1 MNHEY and CDR2 SVGAGI. This sequence was found in a woman aged 18 to 35 in good health and CMV-seronegative. The rearrangement uses TRBV6-5 and TRBJ1-1; D remains unclear. Sequenced material: PBMCs. The CDR3 is CASSYSAGGTEAFF. The DNA for the CDR3 is TGTGCCAGCAGTTATAGCGCGGGTGGCACTGAAGCTTTCTTT.